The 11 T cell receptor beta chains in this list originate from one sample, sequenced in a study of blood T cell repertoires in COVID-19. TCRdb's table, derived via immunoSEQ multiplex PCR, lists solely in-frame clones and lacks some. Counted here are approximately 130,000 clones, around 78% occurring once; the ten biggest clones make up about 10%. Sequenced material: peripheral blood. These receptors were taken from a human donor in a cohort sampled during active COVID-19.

Here the CDR3 reads CATSTHGWGRTDTQYF. Written as DNA, the CDR3 is TGTGCCACCAGCACCCATGGCTGGGGCCGAACAGATACGCAGTATTTT. V usage is TRBV15 and J usage is TRBJ2-3; D is possibly TRBD1 (5 bases). CDR1 is LNHNV, CDR2 YYDKDF, per germline (reference sequence). The CDR3 has 16 residues. With 4 bases removed from V and 3 bases from J, the gap between germline ends came to 17 bases.

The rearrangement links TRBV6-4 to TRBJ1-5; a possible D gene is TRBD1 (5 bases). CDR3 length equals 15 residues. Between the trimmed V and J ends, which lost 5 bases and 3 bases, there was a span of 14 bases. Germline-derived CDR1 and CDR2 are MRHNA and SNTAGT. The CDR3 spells CASSSVRTPNQPQHF. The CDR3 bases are TGTGCCAGCAGTTCCGTTAGGACACCCAATCAGCCCCAGCATTTT.

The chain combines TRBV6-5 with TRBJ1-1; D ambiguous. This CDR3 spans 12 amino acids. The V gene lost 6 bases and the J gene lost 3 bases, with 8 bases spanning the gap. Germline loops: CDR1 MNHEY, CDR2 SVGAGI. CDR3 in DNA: TGTGCCAGCAGCCCCGGGTACACTGAAGCTTTCTTT. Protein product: CASSPGYTEAFF.

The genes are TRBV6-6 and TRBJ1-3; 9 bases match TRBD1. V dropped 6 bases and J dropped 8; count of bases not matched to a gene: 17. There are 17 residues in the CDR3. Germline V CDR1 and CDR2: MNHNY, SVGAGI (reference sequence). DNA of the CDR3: TGTGCCAGCAGCCGATTCACCCCGGGACAGGGAGGTGACACCATATATTTT. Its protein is CASSRFTPGQGGDTIYF.

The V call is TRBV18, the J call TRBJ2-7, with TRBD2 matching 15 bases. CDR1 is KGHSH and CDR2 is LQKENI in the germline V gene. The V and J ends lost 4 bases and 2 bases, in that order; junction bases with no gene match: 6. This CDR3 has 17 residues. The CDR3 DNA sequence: TGTGCCAGCTCACTAGCGGGGACTAGCGGGGGGACCTACGAGCAGTACTTC. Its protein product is CASSLAGTSGGTYEQYF.

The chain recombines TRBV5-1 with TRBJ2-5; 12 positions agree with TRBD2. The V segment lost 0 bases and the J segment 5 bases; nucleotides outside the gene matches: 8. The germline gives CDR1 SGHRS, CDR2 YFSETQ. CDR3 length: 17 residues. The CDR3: CASSLEALAGGPETQYF. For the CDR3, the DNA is TGCGCCAGCAGCTTGGAGGCGCTAGCGGGGGGGCCTGAGACCCAGTACTTC. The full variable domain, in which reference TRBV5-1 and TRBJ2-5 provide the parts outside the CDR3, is KAGVTQTPRYLIKTRGQQVTLSCSPISGHRSVSWYQQTPGQGLQFLFEYFSETQRNKGNFPGRFSGRQFSNSRSEMNVSTLELGDSALYLCASSLEALAGGPETQYFGPGTRLLVL.

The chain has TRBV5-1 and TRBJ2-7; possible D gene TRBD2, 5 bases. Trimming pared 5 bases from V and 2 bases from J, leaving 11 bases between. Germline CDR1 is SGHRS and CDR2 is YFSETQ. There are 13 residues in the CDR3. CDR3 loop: CASRETGTYEQYF. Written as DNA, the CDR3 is TGCGCCAGCAGAGAAACGGGGACCTACGAGCAGTACTTC. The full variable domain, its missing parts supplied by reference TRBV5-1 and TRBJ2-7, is KAGVTQTPRYLIKTRGQQVTLSCSPISGHRSVSWYQQTPGQGLQFLFEYFSETQRNKGNFPGRFSGRQFSNSRSEMNVSTLELGDSALYLCASRETGTYEQYFGPGTRLTVT.

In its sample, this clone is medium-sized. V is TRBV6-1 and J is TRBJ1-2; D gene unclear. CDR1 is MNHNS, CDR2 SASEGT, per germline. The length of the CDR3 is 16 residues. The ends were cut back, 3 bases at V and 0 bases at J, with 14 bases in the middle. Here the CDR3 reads CASSDWEVEANYGYTF. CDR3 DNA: TGTGCCAGCAGTGATTGGGAGGTCGAAGCTAACTATGGCTACACCTTC.

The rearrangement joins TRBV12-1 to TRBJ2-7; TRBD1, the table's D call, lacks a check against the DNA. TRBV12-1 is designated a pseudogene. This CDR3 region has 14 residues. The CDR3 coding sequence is TGTGCCAGCAGACATATGACACCCCCCTACGAGCAGTACTTC. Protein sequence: CASRHMTPPYEQYF.

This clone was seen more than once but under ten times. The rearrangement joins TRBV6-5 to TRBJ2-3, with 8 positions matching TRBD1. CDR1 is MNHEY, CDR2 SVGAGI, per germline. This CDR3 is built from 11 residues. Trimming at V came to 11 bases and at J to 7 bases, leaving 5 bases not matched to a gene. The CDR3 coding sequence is TGTGCCTCCTACAGGGGGAATACGCAGTATTTT. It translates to CASYRGNTQYF.

The CDR3 loop is CASALWGDSYNEQFF. DNA of the CDR3: TGTGCCAGCGCCTTGTGGGGGGACTCCTACAATGAGCAGTTCTTC. The chain uses TRBV28 and TRBJ2-1; maybe TRBD2 (6 bases). V shed 8 bases and J shed 0 bases, with 14 bases lying between them. Germline CDR1 and CDR2: MDHEN and SYDVKM. This CDR3 has 15 amino acids. Using reference TRBV28 and TRBJ2-1 for the parts outside the CDR3, the full variable domain is DVKVTQSSRYLVKRTGEKVFLECVQDMDHENMFWYRQDPGLGLRLIYFSYDVKMKEKGDIPEGYSVSREKKERFSLILESASTNQTSMYLCASALWGDSYNEQFFGPGTRLTVL.